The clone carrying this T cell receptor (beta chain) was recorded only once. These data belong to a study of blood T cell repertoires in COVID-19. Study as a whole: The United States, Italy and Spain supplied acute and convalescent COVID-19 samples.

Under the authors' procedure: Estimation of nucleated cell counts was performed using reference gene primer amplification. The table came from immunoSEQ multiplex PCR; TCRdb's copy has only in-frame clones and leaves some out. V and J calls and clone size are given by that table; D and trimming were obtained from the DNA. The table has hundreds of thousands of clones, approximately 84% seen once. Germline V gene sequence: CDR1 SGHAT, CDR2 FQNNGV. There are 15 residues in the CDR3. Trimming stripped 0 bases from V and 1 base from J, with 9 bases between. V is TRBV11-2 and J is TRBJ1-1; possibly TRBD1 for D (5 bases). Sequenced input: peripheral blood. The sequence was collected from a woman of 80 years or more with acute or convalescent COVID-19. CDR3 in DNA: TGTGCCAGCAGCTTAGACGGGGGAGGGAACACTGAAGCTTTCTTT. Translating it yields CASSLDGGGNTEAFF.